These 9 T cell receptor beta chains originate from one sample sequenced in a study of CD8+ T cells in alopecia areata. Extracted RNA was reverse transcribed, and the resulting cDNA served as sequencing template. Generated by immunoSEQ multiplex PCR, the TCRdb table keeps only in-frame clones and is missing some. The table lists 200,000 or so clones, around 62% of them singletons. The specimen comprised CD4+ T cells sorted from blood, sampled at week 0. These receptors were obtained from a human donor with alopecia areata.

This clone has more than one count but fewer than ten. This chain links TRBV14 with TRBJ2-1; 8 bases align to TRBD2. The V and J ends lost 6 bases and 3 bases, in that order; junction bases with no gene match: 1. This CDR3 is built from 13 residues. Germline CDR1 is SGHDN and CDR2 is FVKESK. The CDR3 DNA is TGTGCCAGCAGGCTAGCGGGCTACAATGAGCAGTTCTTC. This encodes CASRLAGYNEQFF.

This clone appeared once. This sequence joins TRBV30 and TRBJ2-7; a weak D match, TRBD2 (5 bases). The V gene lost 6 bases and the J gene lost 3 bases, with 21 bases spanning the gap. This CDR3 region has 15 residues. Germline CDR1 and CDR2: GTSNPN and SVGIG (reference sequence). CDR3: CACQISGPGVYEQYF. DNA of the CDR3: TGTGCCTGCCAAATCTCAGGCCCCGGGGTCTACGAGCAGTACTTC.

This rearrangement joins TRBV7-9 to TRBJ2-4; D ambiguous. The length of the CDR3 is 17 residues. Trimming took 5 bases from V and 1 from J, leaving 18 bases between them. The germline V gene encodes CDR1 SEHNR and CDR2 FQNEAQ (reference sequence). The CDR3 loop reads CASSPPPGRRAKNIQYF. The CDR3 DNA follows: TGTGCCAGCAGCCCGCCCCCCGGGCGTCGGGCCAAAAACATTCAGTACTTC.

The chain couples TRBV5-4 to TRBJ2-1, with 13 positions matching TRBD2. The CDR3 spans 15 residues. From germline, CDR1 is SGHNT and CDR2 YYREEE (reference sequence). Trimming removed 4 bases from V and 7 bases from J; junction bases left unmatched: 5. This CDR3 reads CASSQGLAGRNEQFF. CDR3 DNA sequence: TGTGCCAGCAGCCAGGGACTAGCGGGAAGGAATGAGCAGTTCTTC.

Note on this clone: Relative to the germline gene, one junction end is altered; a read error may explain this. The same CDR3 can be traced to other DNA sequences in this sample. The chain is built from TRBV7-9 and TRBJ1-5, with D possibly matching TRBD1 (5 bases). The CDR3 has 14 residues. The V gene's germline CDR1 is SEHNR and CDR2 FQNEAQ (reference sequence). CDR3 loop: CASSLEGVGQPQHF. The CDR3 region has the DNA TGCGCCAGCAGCTTAGAAGGGGTTGGTCAGCCCCAGCATTTT.

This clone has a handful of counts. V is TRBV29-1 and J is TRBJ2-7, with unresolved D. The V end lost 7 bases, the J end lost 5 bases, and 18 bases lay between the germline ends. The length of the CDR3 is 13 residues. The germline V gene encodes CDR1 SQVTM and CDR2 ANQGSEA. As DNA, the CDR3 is TGCAGCGCTCGGGCCTCAGTTTCCGACGAGCAGTACTTC. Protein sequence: CSARASVSDEQYF.

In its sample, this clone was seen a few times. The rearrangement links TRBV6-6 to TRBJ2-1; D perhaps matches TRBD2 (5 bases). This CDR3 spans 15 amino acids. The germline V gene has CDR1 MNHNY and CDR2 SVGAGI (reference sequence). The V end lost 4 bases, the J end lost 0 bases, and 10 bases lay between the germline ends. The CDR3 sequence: CASSSRTSSYNEQFF. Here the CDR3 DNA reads TGTGCCAGCAGTTCCCGTACTAGCTCCTACAATGAGCAGTTCTTC.

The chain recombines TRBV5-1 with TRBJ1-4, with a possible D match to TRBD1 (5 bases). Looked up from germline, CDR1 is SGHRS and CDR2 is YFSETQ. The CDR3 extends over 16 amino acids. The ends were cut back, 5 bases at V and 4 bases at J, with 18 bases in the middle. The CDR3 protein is CASRPSGGLVNEKLFF. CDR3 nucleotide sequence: TGCGCCAGCAGACCTTCGGGGGGATTGGTTAATGAAAAACTGTTTTTT.

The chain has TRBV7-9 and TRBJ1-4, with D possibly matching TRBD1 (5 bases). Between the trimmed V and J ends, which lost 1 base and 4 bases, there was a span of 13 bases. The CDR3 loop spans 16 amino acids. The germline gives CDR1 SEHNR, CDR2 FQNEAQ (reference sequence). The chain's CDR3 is CASSLGSGTDNEKLFF. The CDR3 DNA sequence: TGTGCCAGCAGCTTAGGATCAGGGACGGATAATGAAAAACTGTTTTTT. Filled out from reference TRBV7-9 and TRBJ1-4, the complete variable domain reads DTGVSQNPRHKITKRGQNVTFRCDPISEHNRLYWYRQTLGQGPEFLTYFQNEAQLEKSRLLSDRFSAERPKGSFSTLEIQRTEQGDSAMYLCASSLGSGTDNEKLFFGSGTQLSVL.